These T cell receptor beta chains were read from a single sample in a study of CD8+ T cells in alopecia areata. The assay was immunoSEQ multiplex PCR, and TCRdb's table has in-frame clones only and misses some. This table holds around 300,000 clones, 60% found once. The sample consisted of CD4+ T cells sorted from blood, taken at approximately week 52, from a patient treated with tofacitinib. Receptors originate from a human donor with alopecia areata. The CDR3 runs from the conserved cysteine through the conserved F or W. A D gene is named only where the DNA matches it firmly. A row's size may be missing; if present it is once, few, many or a size class.

>TRBV9|NA|TRBD1|TRBJ2-1
CASNPGGTGSYNEQFF
TGTGCCAGCAACCCAGGGGGCACTGGGTCCTACAATGAGCAGTTCTTC
>TRBV30|few|NA|TRBJ1-2
CAWSVSTNSLYGYTF
TGTGCCTGGAGTGTAAGCACGAATTCCCTCTATGGCTACACCTTC
>TRBV11-1|NA|NA|TRBJ1-2
CASSMGINYGYTF
TGTGCCAGCAGCATGGGTATAAACTATGGCTACACCTTC
>TRBV4-1|NA|TRBD1|TRBJ2-7
CASSQGTGEQYF
TGCGCCAGCAGCCAAGGGACAGGGGAGCAGTACTTC
>TRBV9|NA|TRBD2|TRBJ2-1
CASSTSGGANNEQFF
TGTGCCAGCAGCACTAGCGGGGGGGCTAACAATGAGCAGTTCTTC
>TRBV30|NA|TRBD1|TRBJ2-1
CAWNRGRSYNEQFF
TGTGCCTGGAATAGGGGGCGGTCCTACAATGAGCAGTTCTTC
>TRBV6-1|few|NA|TRBJ2-5
CASSGRQEETQYF
TGTGCCAGCAGTGGAAGACAGGAGGAGACCCAGTACTTC
>TRBV6-5|NA|TRBD1|TRBJ1-3
CASSNRGGNTIYF
TGTGCCAGCTCAAACAGGGGTGGAAACACCATATATTTT
>TRBV7-2|once|NA|TRBJ1-1
CASSLAKGRKTEAFF
TGTGCCAGCAGCTTAGCGAAGGGGAGGAAGACTGAAGCTTTCTTT
>TRBV7-6|NA|NA|TRBJ1-1
CASSLHVDGTTEAFF
TGTGCCAGCAGCTTACATGTTGACGGGACCACTGAAGCTTTCTTT
>TRBV30|once|NA|TRBJ1-1
CAWSHPNLEGTEAFF
TGTGCCTGGAGTCACCCCAACCTCGAGGGTACTGAAGCTTTCTTT
>TRBV10-3|few|NA|TRBJ1-3
CAISPVSSGNTIYF
TGTGCCATCAGTCCCGTGAGCTCTGGAAACACCATATATTTT
>TRBV5-1|NA|NA|TRBJ2-5
CASSLRLEETQYF
TGCGCCAGCAGCTTGCGGCTAGAAGAGACCCAGTACTTC
>TRBV20-1|NA|NA|TRBJ2-7
CSARSQYEQYF
TGCAGTGCTAGAAGCCAGTACGAGCAGTACTTC
>TRBV30|NA|TRBD1|TRBJ2-1
CAWSVRRTGGNEQFF
TGTGCCTGGAGTGTACGAAGGACAGGGGGGAATGAGCAGTTCTTC
>TRBV1|once|NA|TRBJ1-6
CTSSRGQVYNSPLHF
TGCACCAGCAGCCGAGGACAGGTGTATAATTCACCCCTCCACTTT
>TRBV19|few|NA|TRBJ1-1
CASSYRTSNTEAFF
TGTGCCAGTAGTTACCGCACTTCGAACACTGAAGCTTTCTTT
>TRBV25-1|NA|TRBD1|TRBJ2-5
CASSEWTPGQVKETQYF
TGTGCCAGCAGTGAATGGACCCCGGGACAGGTCAAGGAGACCCAGTACTTC
>TRBV11-2|NA|NA|TRBJ2-7
CASSLDPRGKQYF
TGTGCCAGCAGCTTAGATCCCAGGGGAAAGCAGTACTTC
>TRBV29-1|NA|NA|TRBJ1-2
CSVGTGTETGYTF
TGCAGCGTGGGAACCGGGACCGAAACGGGCTACACCTTC
>TRBV5-4|NA|NA|TRBJ1-3
CASSQDPDSRNTIYF
TGCGCCAGCAGCCAAGATCCGGACAGTCGAAACACCATATATTTT
>TRBV5-1|NA|NA|TRBJ2-5
CASSLVPDQETQYF
TGCGCCAGCAGCTTGGTTCCAGACCAAGAGACCCAGTACTTC
>TRBV6-5|NA|TRBD1|TRBJ1-2
CASHQGARGYTF
TGTGCCTCCCATCAGGGGGCGAGGGGCTACACCTTC
>TRBV29-1|NA|NA|TRBJ2-5
CSVRTTQETQYF
TGCAGCGTCCGGACTACCCAAGAGACCCAGTACTTC
>TRBV23-1|NA|TRBD2|TRBJ2-5
CASSQSTSGVETQYF
TGCGCCAGCAGTCAATCAACTAGCGGGGTTGAGACCCAGTACTTC
>TRBV7-3|NA|NA|TRBJ2-7
CASSSGQPPYEQYF
TGTGCCAGCAGCAGTGGACAACCACCCTACGAGCAGTACTTC
>TRBV19|few|NA|TRBJ1-2
CASSIRGAGYTF
TGTGCCAGTAGTATACGGGGTGCCGGCTACACCTTC
>TRBV5-6|NA|TRBD1|TRBJ1-1
CASSEQGAGTEAFF
TGTGCCAGCAGCGAACAGGGGGCCGGCACTGAAGCTTTCTTT
>TRBV29-1|few|NA|TRBJ2-2
CSVLRGRGAGELFF
TGCAGCGTCCTCAGGGGACGAGGTGCCGGGGAGCTGTTTTTT
>TRBV23-1|NA|NA|TRBJ1-6
CASSLVSGCNSPLHF
TGCGCCAGCAGTCTAGTTTCGGGCTGTAATTCACCCCTCCACTTT
>TRBV30|NA|NA|TRBJ1-3
CAWSVPGSRVVYTIYF
TGTGCCTGGAGTGTACCAGGGTCTCGGGTAGTATACACCATATATTTT
>TRBV7-2|NA|TRBD2|TRBJ2-1
CASSFRTSGYNEQFF
TGTGCCAGCAGCTTCCGGACTAGCGGGTACAATGAGCAGTTCTTC
>TRBV30|NA|TRBD1|TRBJ1-4
CAWSPFWDRVEKLFF
TGTGCCTGGAGTCCCTTCTGGGACAGGGTTGAAAAACTGTTTTTT
>TRBV4-3|once|NA|TRBJ1-5
CASSLGTSSNQPQHF
TGCGCCAGCAGCCTAGGGACTTCTAGCAATCAGCCCCAGCATTTT
>TRBV2|NA|NA|TRBJ2-5
CATRPGAIQETQYF
TGTGCCACCCGGCCAGGGGCCATACAAGAGACCCAGTACTTC
>TRBV25-1|NA|NA|TRBJ1-5
CASSSVYSNQPQHF
TGTGCCAGCAGTTCAGTGTATAGCAATCAGCCCCAGCATTTT
>TRBV5-5|NA|NA|TRBJ1-2
CASSLYRPNYGYTF
TGTGCCAGCAGCTTGTACCGACCTAACTATGGCTACACCTTC
>TRBV27|once|NA|TRBJ2-1
CASSFLSTDEQFF
TGTGCCAGCAGTTTCCTTAGTACTGATGAGCAGTTCTTC
>TRBV5-1|NA|NA|TRBJ2-7
CASSLSVVDGEQYF
TGCGCCAGCAGCTTGTCGGTGGTTGACGGCGAGCAGTACTTC
>TRBV29-1|NA|NA|TRBJ1-1
CSVAGTEAFF
TGCAGCGTTGCAGGAACTGAAGCTTTCTTT
>TRBV7-2|NA|NA|TRBJ2-5
CASSYGSAAETQYF
TGTGCCAGCAGCTATGGTAGCGCGGCGGAGACCCAGTACTTC
>TRBV7-2|NA|NA|TRBJ2-3
CASSLVAGPTDTQYF
TGTGCCAGCAGCTTAGTAGCAGGTCCCACAGATACGCAGTATTTT
>TRBV10-3|NA|NA|TRBJ2-7
CAISEGYEQYF
TGTGCCATCAGTGAGGGCTACGAGCAGTACTTC
>TRBV10-3|NA|NA|TRBJ1-1
CAISESRGRGTEAFF
TGTGCCATCAGTGAGTCAAGGGGGAGGGGAACTGAAGCTTTCTTT
>TRBV5-1|NA|TRBD2|TRBJ2-1
CASSTILTSGGHNEQFF
TGCGCCAGCAGCACGATTCTGACTAGCGGGGGGCACAATGAGCAGTTCTTC
>TRBV7-2|NA|NA|TRBJ2-3
CASSPDWGTATTDTQYF
TGTGCCAGCAGCCCCGATTGGGGGACTGCCACTACAGATACGCAGTATTTT
>TRBV27|NA|NA|TRBJ1-1
CASSTGTVAEAFF
TGTGCCAGCAGCACTGGGACGGTTGCTGAAGCTTTCTTT
>TRBV29-1|NA|NA|TRBJ2-6
CSVEAGGANVLTF
TGCAGCGTTGAAGCCGGTGGGGCCAACGTCCTGACTTTC
>TRBV2|NA|NA|TRBJ1-5
CASSTYLEPQHF
TGTGCCAGCAGTACATACCTGGAGCCCCAGCATTTT
>TRBV29-1|NA|TRBD2|TRBJ2-5
CSGGGTAVRETQYF
TGCAGCGGCGGGGGGACCGCGGTTCGGGAGACCCAGTACTTC
>TRBV25-1|NA|NA|TRBJ2-5
CASSRRGYETQYF
TGTGCCAGCAGTAGAAGGGGGTATGAGACCCAGTACTTC
>TRBV6-5|NA|NA|TRBJ2-1
CARRFRRGPLNEQFF
TGTGCCAGGCGTTTCCGGCGGGGGCCCCTGAATGAGCAGTTCTTC
>TRBV29-1|NA|NA|TRBJ2-1
CSVYSGYNEQFF
TGCAGCGTTTACTCAGGGTACAATGAGCAGTTCTTC
>TRBV25-1|NA|NA|TRBJ2-7
CASSSLTVQYF
TGTGCCAGCAGTTCGCTCACAGTTCAGTACTTC
>TRBV2|few|NA|TRBJ1-4
CASRKRDAGEKLFF
TGTGCCAGCAGAAAAAGGGACGCGGGGGAGAAACTGTTTTTT